Below, 12 T cell receptor beta chains from the same sample are listed, as sequenced in a study of Graves' ophthalmopathy and Graves' hyperthyroidism (dated by TCRdb to 2016 to 2018). Sequencer: Illumina HiSeq 2000. For repertoire sequencing, TCR beta CDR3 regions were amplified from RNA transcripts. A first-round RT-PCR used HTBI primers with the Qiagen OneStep RT-PCR kit, followed by a second-round multiplex PCR, size selection and purification. TCRdb reprocessing: public reads trimmed at Q25 with fastp, clones called with MiXCR, in-frame beta chains kept. Every CDR3 protein is listed once, alongside the most common genes and DNA of its rows. A total of 900,000 to 1,200,000 distinct CDR3 sequences appear in this sample, around a third of them only once. The ten largest clones add up to around 10% of the sample. Sequences were obtained from peripheral blood or thyroid tissue (not recorded which). The source of these receptors is an adult man with Graves' hyperthyroidism.

Ten or more counts support this clonotype. The rearrangement links TRBV7-2 to TRBJ1-5; D not certain. The CDR3 extends over 13 amino acids. Deletions cut 5 bases from V and 6 bases from J, with 11 bases between. The V gene's germline CDR1 is SGHTA and CDR2 FQGNSA. The DNA for the CDR3 is TGTGCCAGCAGCGAAACCCTTCTTCAGCCCCAGCATTTT. Translation: CASSETLLQPQHF.

This clonotype has at least ten counts. This chain joins TRBV6-5 and TRBJ1-6, with D possibly matching TRBD1 (6 bases). CDR1 is MNHEY, CDR2 SVGAGI, per germline. Between the trimmed V and J ends, which lost 0 bases and 11 bases, there was a span of 11 bases. The CDR3 covers 14 residues. CDR3 bases: TGTGCCAGCAGTTACTCCGGACAGCAACCACCCCTCCACTTT. Translating gives CASSYSGQQPPLHF.

As to this clonotype: A clone one base away is much larger, so this may be a read error. The rearrangement uses TRBV20-1 and TRBJ1-5, with 7 bases fitting TRBD1. The CDR3 is 17 residues long. Per germline, CDR1 DFQATT and CDR2 SNEGSKA (reference sequence). CDR3 amino acids: CSARDPRGWGGNQPKHF. As DNA, the CDR3 is TGCAGTGCTAGAGATCCCAGGGGGTGGGGGGGCAATCAGCCCAAGCATTTT.

This clonotype was seen ten or more times. The chain has TRBV19 and TRBJ1-1; 7 nucleotides agree with TRBD1. The V gene's germline CDR1 is LNHDA and CDR2 SQIVND (reference sequence). Trimming cost V 4 bases and J 0 bases; bases outside gene matches: 8. The CDR3 runs to 16 residues. CDR3 sequence: CASSSDRQGLNTEAFF. CDR3 nucleotide sequence: TGTGCCAGTAGTAGCGATCGACAGGGCTTGAACACTGAAGCTTTCTTT.

The V call is TRBV6-2 or TRBV6-3, the J call TRBJ2-7, with 9 bases matching TRBD1. With V trimmed by 5 bases and J by 3 bases, 8 bases remained unmatched. CDR1 is MNHEY and CDR2 is SVGEGT in the germline V gene. The CDR3 is made up of 15 amino acids. The CDR3 reads CASSDTGQGHYEQYF. The CDR3, as DNA: TGTGCCAGCAGTGATACGGGACAGGGACACTACGAGCAGTACTTC.

This chain connects TRBV24-1 to TRBJ2-2, with D maybe TRBD2 (5 bases). CDR3 length equals 14 residues. CDR1 KGHDR and CDR2 SFDVKD come from the germline V gene. The germline V and J ends were trimmed by 8 bases and 7 bases, with 16 bases remaining between them. In nucleotides, the CDR3 is TGTGCCACCAAATTCGCGGGCGGTTTCGGGGAGCTGTTTTTT. Protein: CATKFAGGFGELFF.

This chain links TRBV20-1 with TRBJ2-5; possibly TRBD2 for D (6 bases). Trimming removed 6 bases from V and 5 bases from J, with 25 bases in between. The CDR3 is made up of 16 amino acids. Germline V gene lookup returns CDR1 DFQATT and CDR2 SNEGSKA (reference sequence). CDR3 loop: CSADPFAGTPRETQYF. In DNA form, the CDR3 reads TGCAGTGCAGATCCCTTCGCGGGAACTCCTCGGGAGACCCAGTACTTC.

This clonotype appeared a single time. The V gene is TRBV7-8, the J gene TRBJ1-2; D remains unclear. The germline V and J ends were trimmed by 4 bases and 4 bases, with 13 bases remaining between them. The length of the CDR3 is 14 residues. Germline CDR1 is SGHVS and CDR2 is FQNEAQ. CDR3 in amino acids: CASSSVGERYGYTF. In DNA, the CDR3 is TGTGCCAGCAGCTCAGTCGGGGAGCGCTATGGCTACACCTTC.

This rearrangement joins TRBV15 to TRBJ2-5; possibly TRBD1 or TRBD2 for D (5 bases each). The CDR3 loop spans 16 amino acids. Trimming cost V 3 bases and J 4 bases, with 18 bases left between them. Germline values: CDR1 LNHNV, CDR2 YYDKDF (reference sequence). DNA for the CDR3: TGTGCCACCAGCAGCTTATTCTCTGGGGGTCCAGAGACCCAGTACTTC. This gives the protein CATSSLFSGGPETQYF.

The chain has TRBV6-1 and TRBJ1-1, with TRBD1 identical over 7 bases. The CDR3 is 16 residues long. The germline V gene encodes CDR1 MNHNS and CDR2 SASEGT. Trimming removed 5 bases from V and 1 base from J; junction bases left unmatched: 10. The CDR3 here is CASSPGDSPANTEAFF. CDR3 DNA: TGTGCCAGCAGTCCAGGGGACAGTCCTGCGAACACTGAAGCTTTCTTT.

A note on this clonotype: Sequence at one end of the junction differs from germline and may be a read error. CDR3 DNA: TGTGCCAGCAGCCCACAGTTGATGAGTGAAGCTTTC. It encodes CASSPQLMSEAF. V gene TRBV5-6 combines with J gene TRBJ2-6; the D is unclear. Germline V gene sequence: CDR1 SGHDT, CDR2 YYEEEE. The CDR3 loop spans 12 amino acids.

This clonotype showed up many times. The rearrangement links TRBV15 to TRBJ2-7, with D possibly TRBD1 on 6 matching bases. Trimming cost V 0 bases and J 5 bases, with 14 bases left between them. This CDR3 is built from 15 residues. Germline loops: CDR1 LNHNV, CDR2 YYDKDF (reference sequence). Here the CDR3 DNA reads TGTGCCACCAGCAGAGAAGTGCAGGGGCTGGACGAGCAGTACTTC. Translating it yields CATSREVQGLDEQYF.